The 21 T cell receptor beta chains listed next were all sequenced from one sample in a study of low-dose radiotherapy and immunotherapy resistance in tumors. This sample's time point: after trial treatment. Treatment denoted: LDRT plus nivolumab, ipilimumab, low-dose cyclophosphamide and aspirin (RACIN trial). cDNA synthesis used a TRAV/TRBV-specific primer set for both chains. TCRs were put through roughly 20 PCR cycles of amplification with Phusion. A constant-region primer and the V-primer adapter served as the primer pair. A single record per CDR3 protein comes from TCRdb applying MiXCR to the reads. The table lists 30,000 or so distinct CDR3 sequences, around 50% of them singletons. The material sequenced was PBMCs, taken after low-dose radiotherapy plus immunotherapy. These receptors were collected from a male donor with gallbladder cancer.

Concerning this clonotype itself: This likely traces to a read error, being one base from a far larger clone. V is TRBV27 and J is TRBJ2-7; D could derive from TRBD1 or TRBD2 (6 bases each). Germline values: CDR1 MNHEY, CDR2 SMNVEV (reference sequence). The CDR3 extends over 14 amino acids. V lost 4 bases to trimming and J lost 7 bases, with 17 bases between them. The CDR3 region is CASSSGTGGWEQYF. CDR3 nucleotide sequence: TGTGCCAGCAGTTCGGGGACTGGGGGCTGGGAGCAGTACTTC.

This chain links TRBV6-1 with TRBJ1-6; tentatively, D is TRBD1 (6 bases). The CDR3 extends over 15 amino acids. The ends were cut back, 2 bases at V and 6 bases at J, with 11 bases in the middle. Germline CDR1 MNHNS, CDR2 SASEGT. CDR3 in DNA: TGTGCCAGCAGTGAACTCAGGGGATTTAATTCACCCCTCCACTTT. It codes for CASSELRGFNSPLHF.

This clonotype was counted only a few times. This chain links TRBV29-1 with TRBJ2-7; 12 bases map to TRBD2. Trimming took 1 base from V and 2 from J; bases not matched to a gene: 3. The CDR3 runs to 15 residues. In germline, CDR1 is SQVTM, CDR2 ANQGSEA. The CDR3 loop is CSVEGLAGAPYEQYF. DNA for the CDR3: TGCAGCGTTGAAGGACTAGCGGGAGCCCCCTACGAGCAGTACTTC.

The chain recombines TRBV6-2 or TRBV6-3 with TRBJ2-4; D is possibly TRBD2 (6 bases). The CDR3 runs to 12 residues. Germline CDR1 is MNHEY and CDR2 is SVGEGT. V lost 6 bases, J lost 10 bases, and 13 bases lay in between. CDR3 bases: TGTGCCAGCAGCGGGGGACTGGTTATTCAGTACTTC. As protein: CASSGGLVIQYF.

Ten or more counts support this clonotype. V gene TRBV20-1 combines with J gene TRBJ1-5; D call uncertain. The CDR3 is 16 residues long. Trimming pared 1 base from V and 3 bases from J, leaving 16 bases between. Germline CDR1 and CDR2: DFQATT and SNEGSKA (reference sequence). The CDR3 loop is CSARVRIGGYNQPQHF. The CDR3 DNA sequence: TGCAGTGCTAGAGTCAGAATCGGAGGGTACAATCAGCCCCAGCATTTT.

The chain links TRBV4-2 to TRBJ2-1; TRBD2 agrees at 14 bases. CDR1 is LGHNA and CDR2 is YNFKEQ in the germline V gene. The CDR3 sequence is 19 residues long. Unmatched junction bases numbered 8, after V lost 2 bases and J lost 2 bases. CDR3 residues: CASSQPGTSGGSAYNEQFF. For the CDR3, the DNA is TGTGCCAGCAGCCAACCGGGGACTAGCGGGGGATCAGCCTACAATGAGCAGTTCTTC.

The DNA for the CDR3 is TGTGCCAGCAGCCGACGACTAGCGGGAGTCTACGAGCAGTACTTC. Translated, it gives CASSRRLAGVYEQYF. The rearrangement links TRBV28 to TRBJ2-7, with 12 bases aligning to TRBD2. The V gene's germline CDR1 is MDHEN and CDR2 SYDVKM. The junction had 6 bases not matched to a gene; V was cut back by 6 bases and J by 3 bases. CDR3 length equals 15 residues. The complete variable domain, with remaining parts taken from reference TRBV28 and TRBJ2-7, reads DVKVTQSSRYLVKRTGEKVFLECVQDMDHENMFWYRQDPGLGLRLIYFSYDVKMKEKGDIPEGYSVSREKKERFSLILESASTNQTSMYLCASSRRLAGVYEQYFGPGTRLTVT.

Many counts were recorded for this clonotype. V and J are TRBV12-3 or TRBV12-4 and TRBJ2-6, with 8 nucleotides matching TRBD1. The V and J ends lost 1 base and 0 bases, in that order; junction bases with no gene match: 2. The CDR3 covers 17 residues. CDR3 region: CASSLGQGISGANVLTF. The CDR3, as DNA: TGTGCCAGCAGTTTAGGACAGGGGATCTCTGGGGCCAACGTCCTGACTTTC.

This clonotype appeared once. The chain joins TRBV20-1 to TRBJ2-1, with 12 positions matching TRBD2. V dropped 5 bases and J dropped 6; count of bases not matched to a gene: 8. The CDR3 has 15 residues. Germline assignment: CDR1 DFQATT and CDR2 SNEGSKA (reference sequence). Here the CDR3 DNA reads TGCAGTGCTCCCCGGACTAGCGGGAAGGTCAATGAGCAGTTCTTC. It codes for CSAPRTSGKVNEQFF.

Regarding this clonotype: This may come from a read error, since a much larger clone is one base off. The chain is built from TRBV27 and TRBJ2-7; 8 positions agree with TRBD1. From germline, CDR1 is MNHEY and CDR2 SMNVEV (reference sequence). Losses at the gene ends were 10 bases for V and 5 bases for J; bases not matched to a gene: 13. This CDR3 contains 14 residues. CDR3 sequence: CANRQGQGANEQYF. DNA for the CDR3: TGTGCCAACAGGCAGGGGCAGGGGGCCAACGAGCAGTACTTC.

Written as DNA, the CDR3 is TGTGCCAGCAGTACGCATACAAGAAGACGCTACAATGAGCAGTTCTTC. This translates into CASSTHTRRRYNEQFF. V usage is TRBV6-2 or TRBV6-3 and J usage is TRBJ2-1, with D uncertain. The germline V gene has CDR1 MNHEY and CDR2 SVGEGT. The ends were cut back, 5 bases at V and 3 bases at J, with 17 bases in the middle. CDR3 length equals 16 residues.

This clonotype was seen at least ten times. The V call is TRBV5-3, the J call TRBJ2-7, with D perhaps being TRBD1 or TRBD2 (5 bases each). TRBV5-3 has ORF status, its function being uncertain. This CDR3 region has 13 residues. The DNA for the CDR3 is TGTGCAGGGCTGGGGACCAACGCCTACGAGCAGTACTTC. Translating it yields CAGLGTNAYEQYF.

In this sample, this clonotype turned up many times. The chain is built from TRBV4-1 and TRBJ1-2; D is unresolved. V shed 4 bases and J shed 6 bases, with 15 bases lying between them. Germline lookup yields CDR1 MGHRA and CDR2 YSYEKL. The length of the CDR3 is 14 residues. This chain's CDR3 is CASSRVGSLDGYTF. The CDR3 DNA reads as TGCGCCAGCAGCCGAGTAGGATCGTTGGATGGCTACACCTTC.

The chain links TRBV6-2 or TRBV6-3 to TRBJ2-7, with TRBD1 identical over 10 bases. J lost 2 bases, V lost 5 bases, and 6 bases had no gene match. This CDR3 region has 15 residues. Germline V lookup: CDR1 MNHEY, CDR2 SVGEGT. As DNA, the CDR3 is TGTGCCAGCAGTCCCGAAGGACAGGGGGCCTACGAGCAGTACTTC. It specifies CASSPEGQGAYEQYF.

Points on this clonotype: A far larger clone lies a single base away; this is likely a read error. The gene calls are TRBV6-8 and TRBJ2-1; the D call may be TRBD1 or TRBD2 (5 bases each). Germline V gene data show CDR1 as MNHGY and CDR2 as SAAAGT. Deletions cut 6 bases from V and 13 bases from J, with 28 bases between. The CDR3 length is 16 residues. CDR3 coding DNA: TGTGCCAGCAGCCTAACCGGGACGCCAGCCAAAAACATTCAGTTCTTC. Its protein is CASSLTGTPAKNIQFF.

The chain employs TRBV28 and TRBJ2-7; 10 bases map to TRBD2. J lost 0 bases, V lost 2 bases, and 1 base had no gene match. The CDR3 covers 15 residues. Germline V gene lookup returns CDR1 MDHEN and CDR2 SYDVKM. The chain's CDR3 is CASSLTSGASYEQYF. DNA of the CDR3: TGTGCCAGCAGTTTAACTAGCGGGGCCTCCTACGAGCAGTACTTC.

This chain uses TRBV5-6 with TRBJ2-7; 11 bases align to TRBD1. Germline CDR1 is SGHDT and CDR2 is YYEEEE. This CDR3 has 14 residues. V lost 4 bases, J lost 6 bases, and 6 bases stayed unmatched. This CDR3 reads CASSPGTGGREQYF. For the CDR3, the DNA is TGTGCCAGCAGCCCCGGGACAGGGGGGCGCGAGCAGTACTTC.

This clonotype has just a few counts. The CDR3 DNA follows: TGCGCCAGCAGCCAAGACCCAGCGGGAGATCGCTACAATGAGCAGTTCTTC. It is translated as CASSQDPAGDRYNEQFF. The chain is built from TRBV4-3 and TRBJ2-1; TRBD2 matches at 8 bases. Germline loops: CDR1 LGHNA, CDR2 YSLEER. V gave up 0 bases and J gave up 3 bases; unmatched junction bases: 7. The CDR3 is made up of 17 amino acids.

The gene calls are TRBV6-5 and TRBJ2-1; D is unresolved. Per the germline V gene, CDR1 is MNHEY and CDR2 is SVGAGI. The V gene lost 6 bases and the J gene lost 0 bases, with 12 bases spanning the gap. The CDR3 has 15 residues. CDR3 bases: TGTGCCAGCAGCCTCCAGAGTAGCTCCTACAATGAGCAGTTCTTC. It is translated as CASSLQSSSYNEQFF.

The chain combines TRBV24-1 with TRBJ2-7; 7 bases match TRBD1. Looked up from germline, CDR1 is KGHDR and CDR2 is SFDVKD. V lost 4 bases, J lost 0 bases, and 5 bases stayed unmatched. This CDR3 is 15 amino acids long. The CDR3 bases are TGTGCCACCAGTGACGCCAGGGGGTCCTCCTACGAGCAGTACTTC. It codes for CATSDARGSSYEQYF.

In its sample, this clonotype was seen a few times. This chain links TRBV28 with TRBJ2-5; no definite D call. The CDR3 length is 13 residues. Germline assignment: CDR1 MDHEN and CDR2 SYDVKM. V was shortened by 2 bases and J by 4 bases, with 8 bases between the two germline ends. The CDR3 region has the DNA TGTGCCAGCAGTTTACGAGCGCCAGAGACCCAGTACTTC. Translated: CASSLRAPETQYF.